What follows are 5 T cell receptor beta chains derived from one specimen sequenced in a study of shared clonotypes between healthy human individuals. The method was immunoSEQ multiplex PCR; TCRdb's version includes in-frame clones alone and lacks a portion of them. The table records some 2,100,000 clones, under 97% of them present only once. Specimen: naive CD4+ T cells sorted from blood. As for subset: CD45RA+ positively selected. These receptors all come from a young man in good health.

The chain uses TRBV5-1 and TRBJ1-4; 8 bases align to TRBD1. V lost 3 bases, J lost 1 base, and 5 bases stayed unmatched. CDR1 is SGHRS and CDR2 is YFSETQ in the germline V gene. This CDR3 is built from 16 residues. As DNA, the CDR3 is TGCGCCAGCAGCTCCGGACAGGGAGGAACTAATGAAAAACTGTTTTTT. It yields the protein CASSSGQGGTNEKLFF.

This clone was counted a single time. The chain carries TRBV7-2 and TRBJ2-3; possibly TRBD2 for D (5 bases). The CDR3 is 14 residues long. Germline V gives CDR1 SGHTA, CDR2 FQGNSA. V dropped 4 bases and J dropped 14 bases, with 22 bases sitting between them. The CDR3 bases are TGTGCCAGCAGCTCGATAGTAAACTTAGGGAGCGCGTATTTT. It yields the protein CASSSIVNLGSAYF.

The chain is built from TRBV7-2 and TRBJ2-7; 7 bases line up with TRBD2. Trimming took 5 bases from V and 3 from J; bases not matched to a gene: 10. Germline V gene data show CDR1 as SGHTA and CDR2 as FQGNSA. The CDR3 is 15 residues long. The CDR3: CASSVIAGFGYEQYF. DNA of the CDR3: TGTGCCAGCAGCGTTATAGCGGGCTTTGGCTACGAGCAGTACTTC.

This chain joins TRBV6-5 and TRBJ2-7, with TRBD2 matching over 9 bases. CDR3 length: 15 amino acids. Germline CDR1 MNHEY, CDR2 SVGAGI. The ends lost 6 bases at V and 2 bases at J; junction bases unmatched: 8. The CDR3 loop is CASSLSSGDTYEQYF. CDR3 in DNA: TGTGCCAGCAGCTTATCTAGCGGGGATACCTACGAGCAGTACTTC.

This clone was observed a single time. The J gene is TRBJ2-1, the V gene TRBV7-2, with 7 bases aligning to TRBD2. Germline-derived CDR1 and CDR2 are SGHTA and FQGNSA. The junction had 8 bases not matched to a gene; V was cut back by 5 bases and J by 4 bases. This CDR3 has 15 amino acids. This CDR3 is CASSLRREGYNEQFF. CDR3 in DNA: TGTGCCAGCAGCCTGAGGAGGGAGGGTTACAATGAGCAGTTCTTC.